This T cell receptor (beta chain) was sequenced during a study of blood T cells in healthy people across ages. CDR1 SGHVS and CDR2 FQNEAQ come from the germline V gene. V was shortened by 4 bases and J by 1 base, with 14 bases between the two germline ends. This CDR3 region has 17 residues. Next came a second PCR, run for about 6 to 12 cycles, which used a sample-barcoded 5' primer along with a J-beta primer mix. TCRdb re-derived calls from the 5' RACE reads in MiXCR, one entry per CDR3 protein. The data show about 1.6 million distinct CDR3 sequences, roughly 32% seen once. The receptor was isolated from a woman aged 25 to 39 in good health. Material: blood. This sequence joins TRBV7-8 and TRBJ2-6, with a possible D match to TRBD2 (7 bases). The CDR3 here is CASSYGGRLSGANVLTF. The CDR3 DNA is TGTGCCAGCAGCTACGGGGGGCGCCTGTCTGGGGCCAACGTCCTGACTTTC.